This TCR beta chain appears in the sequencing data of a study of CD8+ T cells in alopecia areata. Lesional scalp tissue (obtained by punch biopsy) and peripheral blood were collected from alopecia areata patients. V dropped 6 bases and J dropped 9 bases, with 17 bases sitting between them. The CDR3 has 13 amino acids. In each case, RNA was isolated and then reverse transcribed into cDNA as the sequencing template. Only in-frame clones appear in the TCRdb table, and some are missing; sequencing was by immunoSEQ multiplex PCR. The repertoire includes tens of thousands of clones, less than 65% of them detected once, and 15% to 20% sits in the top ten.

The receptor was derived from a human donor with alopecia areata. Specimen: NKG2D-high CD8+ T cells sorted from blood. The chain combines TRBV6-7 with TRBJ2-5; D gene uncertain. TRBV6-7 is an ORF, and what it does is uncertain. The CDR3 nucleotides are TGTGCCAGCAGCACGGCCTACCTGGCGGCCCAGTACTTC. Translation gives CASSTAYLAAQYF.